Shown below are 8 T cell receptor beta chains from a single sample sequenced in a study of cytomegalovirus exposure and HLA in healthy donors. The PCR contained 60 Vbeta and 13 Jbeta primers. The method was immunoSEQ multiplex PCR; TCRdb's version includes in-frame clones alone and lacks a portion of them. Of under 200,000 clones listed, 70% to 90% are singletons. Sequencing was performed on PBMCs. These receptors all stem from a woman in her 30s in good health and CMV-seropositive.

This chain joins TRBV18 and TRBJ2-7, with D perhaps matching TRBD2 (6 bases). CDR3 length equals 15 residues. V lost 3 bases and J 5 bases, leaving 17 bases between the germline ends. Looked up from germline, CDR1 is KGHSH and CDR2 is LQKENI. CDR3 DNA: TGTGCCAGCTCACCCCTGGGCGGGGTACAGGACGAGCAGTACTTC. Its translation is CASSPLGGVQDEQYF.

The CDR3 spells CATKEQGERIYNEQFF. The CDR3, as DNA: TGTGCCACCAAAGAACAGGGGGAAAGAATCTACAATGAGCAGTTCTTC. This sequence joins TRBV15 and TRBJ2-1; 8 bases are a match to TRBD1. The length of the CDR3 is 16 residues. The V segment lost 7 bases and the J segment 3 bases; nucleotides outside the gene matches: 11. Germline CDR1 and CDR2: LNHNV and YYDKDF (reference sequence).

This clone has only one observation. The chain employs TRBV7-6 and TRBJ2-1; D is unclear. V was shortened by 0 bases and J by 4 bases, with 13 bases between the two germline ends. There are 16 residues in the CDR3. The germline V gene has CDR1 SGHVS and CDR2 FNYEAQ. This CDR3 reads CASSLAGPGPYNEQFF. The CDR3 bases are TGTGCCAGCAGCTTAGCGGGTCCTGGGCCTTACAATGAGCAGTTCTTC.

The rearrangement links TRBV10-3 to TRBJ1-1, with a possible D match to TRBD1 (5 bases). CDR3 length: 13 amino acids. Germline assignment: CDR1 ENHRY and CDR2 SYGVKD. V lost 6 bases, J lost 3 bases, and 11 bases lay in between. The chain's CDR3 is CAIRPDRDTEAFF. The DNA for the CDR3 is TGTGCCATCAGACCCGACAGAGACACTGAAGCTTTCTTT.

This chain joins TRBV5-1 and TRBJ2-3; D perhaps matches TRBD1 (6 bases). The CDR3 is 12 residues long. Trimming left V 2 bases short and J 5 bases short, with 6 bases between. CDR1 is SGHRS, CDR2 YFSETQ, per germline. The CDR3 sequence is CASSLQGDTQYF. CDR3 sequence (DNA): TGCGCCAGCAGCTTACAGGGAGATACGCAGTATTTT.

The rearrangement joins TRBV2 to TRBJ1-2; D gene uncertain. The V and J ends lost 6 bases and 8 bases respectively, with 13 bases between them. Germline CDR1 reads SNHLY; CDR2 reads FYNNEI. The CDR3 contains 12 residues. This CDR3 is CASRSPAAGYTF. CDR3 bases: TGTGCCAGCAGATCCCCGGCGGCAGGCTACACCTTC.

V is TRBV6-5 and J is TRBJ2-1, with 10 bases aligning to TRBD2. Per germline, CDR1 MNHEY and CDR2 SVGAGI. The V segment lost 7 bases and the J segment 6 bases; nucleotides outside the gene matches: 9. This CDR3 has 15 residues. This CDR3 is CASITSGGASNEQFF. For the CDR3, the DNA is TGTGCCAGCATTACAAGCGGGGGGGCATCCAATGAGCAGTTCTTC.

This clone was found a few times. As DNA, the CDR3 is TGTGCCAGCAGCGTAGGGTGGACAGTAAGCCCCTACGAGCAGTACTTC. Protein: CASSVGWTVSPYEQYF. The V and J genes are TRBV9 and TRBJ2-7, with D possibly matching TRBD1 (6 bases). Trimming shortened V by 0 bases and J by 2 bases, and 15 bases separated the two germline ends. Germline V gene sequence: CDR1 SGDLS, CDR2 YYNGEE. CDR3 length equals 16 residues.